This TCR beta chain was captured in a study of shared clonotypes between healthy human individuals. Findings and caveats of the study: Non-shared clonotypes were found to have lower generation probabilities than the clonotypes that were shared by all four of the sorted-subset donors. With a handful of donors compared, 4.5% to 6.5% of naive CD4 clonotypes were shared. Memory subsets generally showed lower estimated richness than naive subsets.

There are 15 residues in the CDR3. Trimming cost V 2 bases and J 3 bases; bases outside gene matches: 3. The germline V gene encodes CDR1 MDHEN and CDR2 SYDVKM. Each of the donors was a healthy adult who was HIV-negative and had not had a recent acute infection or vaccination. As to this clone: Its antigen is currently unknown.

Sequenced by immunoSEQ multiplex PCR; TCRdb stores in-frame clones only, minus some. The repertoire holds around 700,000 clones, 60% to 80% seen once, with 1.8% in the top ten. The clonotype comes from a woman aged 30 to 39 in good health. This chain links TRBV28 with TRBJ1-5; 8 positions agree with TRBD1. The sample taken for sequencing was memory CD4+ T cells sorted from blood. Noted subset: CD45RA-negative fraction. The CDR3 is CASSLPGGFNQPQHF. As DNA, the CDR3 is TGTGCCAGCAGTTTACCAGGGGGCTTCAATCAGCCCCAGCATTTT.